These T cell receptor beta chains were read from a single sample in a study of T cell repertoires in cytomegalovirus infection. These receptors' antigens are unknown. MiXCR was run by TCRdb on the reads, yielding one entry per CDR3 protein. This sample has hundreds of thousands of distinct CDR3 sequences, with roughly 36% found just once. Specimen: cultured PBMCs, collected from culture after CMV antigen stimulation. These receptors were taken from a human donor in good health (CMV status not recorded). Some clones in this sample may be carry-over from other donors' samples. The CDR3 runs from the conserved cysteine through the conserved F or W. Each record gives: D gene, V gene, clone size, J gene, CDR3 protein, CDR3 DNA. The D gene is left open where the match is weak. Some rows mark clone size as missing; the rest say once, few, many or name a class of expanded clone.

.,TRBV7-6,few,TRBJ2-1,CASSLDPAYNEQFF,TGTGCCAGCAGCCTGGACCCCGCCTACAATGAGCAGTTCTTC
.,TRBV6-2/TRBV6-3,few,TRBJ2-3,CASRSGSTDTQYF,TGTGCCAGCAGGTCCGGCTCCACAGATACGCAGTATTTT
TRBD2,TRBV6-2/TRBV6-3,.,TRBJ2-1,CASGEGLFQGEQFF,TGTGCCAGCGGGGAGGGCCTCTTCCAGGGTGAGCAGTTCTTC
TRBD1,TRBV7-6,few,TRBJ2-5,CASSAQPRGSGETQYF,TGTGCCAGCAGCGCTCAACCCAGGGGGTCGGGGGAGACCCAGTACTTC
.,TRBV12-3/TRBV12-4,few,TRBJ2-7,CASSFGGSGTVTYEQYF,TGTGCCAGCAGTTTTGGGGGCTCCGGGACTGTGACCTACGAGCAGTACTTC
TRBD1,TRBV15,.,TRBJ1-3,CATSRKRQGGPGNTIYF,TGTGCCACCAGCAGGAAGAGACAGGGAGGACCTGGAAACACCATATATTTT
.,TRBV7-2,many,TRBJ2-1,CASSSGQYYNEQFF,TGTGCCAGCAGCTCTGGACAGTACTACAATGAGCAGTTCTTC
.,TRBV6-1,few,TRBJ1-5,CASSEDLARGASNQPQHF,TGTGCCAGCAGTGAAGACCTAGCAAGGGGGGCTAGCAATCAGCCCCAGCATTTT
TRBD2,TRBV28,few,TRBJ2-7,CASSLRLAGVGVYEQYF,TGTGCCAGCAGTCTGAGACTAGCGGGAGTGGGGGTCTACGAGCAGTACTTC
TRBD1,TRBV7-2,many,TRBJ1-3,CASSPQGPAGNTIYF,TGTGCCAGCAGCCCACAGGGGCCCGCTGGAAACACCATATATTTT
TRBD1,TRBV6-1,few,TRBJ2-1,CASSLGTGGNEQFF,TGTGCCAGCAGTTTGGGGACAGGGGGAAATGAGCAGTTCTTC
TRBD2,TRBV7-6,many,TRBJ2-3,CASSLSRLVPSGGAHTDTQYF,TGTGCCAGCAGCCTTAGCAGGCTCGTGCCTAGCGGGGGCGCCCACACAGATACGCAGTATTTT
TRBD2,TRBV19,few,TRBJ2-1,CASTPTGGRDEQFF,TGTGCCAGTACCCCTACGGGCGGGAGGGATGAGCAGTTCTTC
TRBD2,TRBV7-2,many,TRBJ2-7,CASSLTSGGYEQYF,TGTGCCAGCAGCCTTACTAGCGGGGGCTACGAGCAGTACTTC
.,TRBV7-2,few,TRBJ2-3,CASSLVGGVDTQYF,TGTGCCAGCAGCTTAGTGGGGGGTGTGGATACGCAGTATTTT
TRBD1,TRBV7-9,.,TRBJ2-7,CASSIGQGRSYEQYF,TGTGCCAGCAGTATAGGACAGGGAAGATCCTACGAGCAGTACTTC
TRBD2,TRBV20-1,.,TRBJ2-7,CSAARAGGPREQYF,TGCAGTGCTGCCAGGGCGGGAGGGCCGCGAGAGCAGTACTTC
TRBD2,TRBV28,.,TRBJ2-7,CASSLLGLAGTYEQHF,TGTGCCAGCAGTTTGTTGGGACTAGCGGGCACCTACGAGCAGCACTTC
TRBD2,TRBV10-3,few,TRBJ2-1,CAVTPSRGDEQFF,TGTGCCGTCACCCCCTCGCGGGGGGATGAGCAGTTCTTC
TRBD2,TRBV7-8,few,TRBJ2-5,CASSFRRTSGETQYF,TGTGCCAGCAGCTTTAGGAGGACTAGCGGAGAGACCCAGTACTTC
.,TRBV7-6,few,TRBJ2-5,CASSLTDRPRTPKETQYF,TGTGCCAGCAGCTTAACTGACAGGCCCAGGACTCCCAAAGAGACCCAGTACTTC
.,TRBV6-1,few,TRBJ1-6,CASREGHQLPLHF,TGTGCCAGCAGAGAGGGACACCAGCTCCCCCTCCACTTT
.,TRBV6-5,few,TRBJ2-2,CASSYAIQNTGELFF,TGTGCCAGCAGTTACGCTATTCAGAACACCGGGGAGCTGTTTTTT
TRBD2,TRBV3-1,.,TRBJ2-1,CASSPSSGGAYNEQFF,TGTGCCAGCAGCCCCTCTAGCGGGGGGGCTTACAATGAGCAGTTCTTC
.,TRBV11-2,.,TRBJ2-3,CASRYTGTDTQYF,TGTGCCAGCAGATATACAGGGACAGATACGCAGTATTTT
.,TRBV4-2,.,TRBJ1-4,CASSQASWETNEKLFF,TGTGCCAGCAGCCAAGCATCTTGGGAAACTAATGAAAAACTGTTTTTT
TRBD2,TRBV5-3,.,TRBJ2-2,CASSFGTRVGTGELFF,TGTGCCAGCAGCTTCGGGACTAGGGTTGGGACCGGGGAGCTGTTTTTT